This T cell receptor beta chain was captured in a study of shared clonotypes between healthy human individuals. This clone was detected once. Its antigen is undetermined. The V segment lost 7 bases and the J segment 1 base; nucleotides outside the gene matches: 7. CDR3 length equals 15 residues. Germline CDR1 and CDR2: LNHDA and SQIVND (reference sequence). Broader study findings: Across a handful of donors, naive CD4 shared 5% to 6%, naive CD8 under 4%, memory CD4 roughly 2.4%, memory CD8 0.4%. Rarefaction showed that sequencing of sorted subsets was incomplete (despite large depth).

Every immunoSEQ plate was one replicate of a subset's evenly spread DNA. TCRdb keeps only in-frame clones here, not all; method: immunoSEQ multiplex PCR. The repertoire holds about 1.1 million clones, with 78% as singletons. The chain links TRBV19 to TRBJ1-5; 7 bases are shared with TRBD1. The TCR was taken from a man aged 18 to 29 in good health. Some clones in this sample may be carry-over from other donors' samples. The sequenced sample consisted of memory CD4+ T cells from PBMCs. Subset given: CD45RA-negative fraction. CDR3 residues: CASTRQGLSNQPQHF. CDR3 DNA: TGTGCCAGTACCCGACAGGGTTTAAGCAATCAGCCCCAGCATTTT.